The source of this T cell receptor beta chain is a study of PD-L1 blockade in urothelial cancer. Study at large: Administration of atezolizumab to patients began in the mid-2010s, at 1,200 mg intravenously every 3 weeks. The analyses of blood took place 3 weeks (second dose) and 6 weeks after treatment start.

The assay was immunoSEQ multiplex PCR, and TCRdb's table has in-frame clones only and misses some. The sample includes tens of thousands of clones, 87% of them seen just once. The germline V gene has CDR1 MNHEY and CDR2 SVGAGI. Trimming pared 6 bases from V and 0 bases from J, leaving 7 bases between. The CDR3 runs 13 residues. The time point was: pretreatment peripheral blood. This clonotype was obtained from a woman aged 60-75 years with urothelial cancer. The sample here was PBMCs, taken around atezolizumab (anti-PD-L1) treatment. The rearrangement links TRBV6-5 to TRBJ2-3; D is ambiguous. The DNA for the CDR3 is TGTGCCAGCAGAACCCGGAGCACAGATACGCAGTATTTT. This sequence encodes CASRTRSTDTQYF.